This T cell receptor (beta chain) was sequenced for a study of blood T cell repertoires in COVID-19. Study details: Italy, Spain and the United States were the sources of the convalescent and acute COVID-19 samples. In each case, the material was cDNA or gDNA derived from T cells, B-cell-depleted T cells, or PBMCs.

Trimming cost V 3 bases and J 0 bases; bases outside gene matches: 13. This CDR3 contains 18 residues. Germline CDR1 MGHRA, CDR2 YSYEKL. Source study methods: Reference gene primer amplification yielded estimated nucleated cell counts. Generated by immunoSEQ multiplex PCR, the TCRdb table keeps only in-frame clones and is missing some. V, J and clone size are those of that table, while D and trimming were read from the DNA. There are under 140,000 clones in the sample; roughly 76% occur only once, and 6% to 8.5% lies in the top ten. This clone was seen only a few times. The sample taken for sequencing was peripheral blood. The receptor comes from a woman in her sixties or seventies with acute or convalescent COVID-19. This chain connects TRBV4-1 to TRBJ1-2; 7 nucleotides line up with TRBD1. CDR3 DNA: TGCGCCAGCAGCCAGGGGGTGGCGGGACAGTTTACTAACTATGGCTACACCTTC. It encodes CASSQGVAGQFTNYGYTF.